These 8 T cell receptor beta chains were sequenced from one sample in a study of blood T cell repertoires in COVID-19. Assay: immunoSEQ multiplex PCR; the TCRdb copy retains only in-frame clones and omits some. This sample has 250,000 to 300,000 clones, with around 90% found just once. Sample: PBMCs or T cells enriched from blood (not recorded which). These receptor sequences come from a woman aged 55 to 70 in a cohort exposed to, infected with or recovered from COVID-19 (not recorded which).

V usage is TRBV5-1 and J usage is TRBJ2-2; D possibly corresponds to TRBD1 (6 bases). The CDR3 has 13 residues. Germline V lookup: CDR1 SGHRS, CDR2 YFSETQ. V lost 3 bases and J lost 5, with 8 bases in between. The CDR3 DNA sequence: TGCGCCAGCAGCTCAGGGGCGACCGGGGAGCTGTTTTTT. It yields the protein CASSSGATGELFF.

The chain links TRBV19 to TRBJ1-1, with D possibly being TRBD1 (6 bases). V was cut by 2 bases and J by 5 bases, with 9 bases left in between. Germline CDR1 LNHDA, CDR2 SQIVND (reference sequence). This CDR3 spans 13 amino acids. The chain's CDR3 is CASSIRGATEAFF. As DNA, the CDR3 is TGTGCCAGTAGTATACGGGGGGCGACTGAAGCTTTCTTT.

The gene calls are TRBV5-1 and TRBJ2-7; no definite D call. The CDR3 extends over 13 amino acids. CDR1 is SGHRS, CDR2 YFSETQ, per germline. Trimming left V 2 bases short and J 0 bases short, with 6 bases between. CDR3 protein: CASSFPGSYEQYF. As DNA, the CDR3 is TGCGCCAGCAGCTTCCCAGGCTCCTACGAGCAGTACTTC. Full variable domain (rest looked up from reference TRBV5-1 and TRBJ2-7): KAGVTQTPRYLIKTRGQQVTLSCSPISGHRSVSWYQQTPGQGLQFLFEYFSETQRNKGNFPGRFSGRQFSNSRSEMNVSTLELGDSALYLCASSFPGSYEQYFGPGTRLTVT.

V is TRBV5-8 and J is TRBJ2-3; 10 bases agree with TRBD1. Germline V lookup: CDR1 SGHTS, CDR2 YDEGEE. This CDR3 spans 17 amino acids. Unmatched junction bases numbered 12, after V lost 0 bases and J lost 8 bases. Here the CDR3 reads CASSLASRQGARGTQYF. The CDR3 DNA follows: TGTGCCAGCAGCTTGGCCAGTAGACAGGGGGCGCGGGGTACGCAGTATTTT.

This chain uses TRBV24-1 with TRBJ2-2; unclear D gene. Trimming took off 7 bases at V and 2 bases at J, with 7 bases between the two ends. CDR3 length: 13 residues. The V gene's germline CDR1 is KGHDR and CDR2 SFDVKD. CDR3 nucleotide sequence: TGTGCCACCAGCGCTACTAACACCGGGGAGCTGTTTTTT. Protein product: CATSATNTGELFF.

The rearrangement links TRBV6-5 to TRBJ2-1, with 7 bases fitting TRBD1. V shed 8 bases, J shed 4 bases, and the junction held 5 bases outside the gene matches. Germline CDR1 is MNHEY and CDR2 is SVGAGI. The CDR3 loop spans 13 amino acids. CDR3 sequence: CASDRDRYNEQFF. As DNA, the CDR3 is TGTGCCAGCGACAGGGACCGATACAATGAGCAGTTCTTC.

V and J are TRBV28 and TRBJ1-4; 8 nucleotides match TRBD1. CDR1 is MDHEN, CDR2 SYDVKM, per germline. With V trimmed by 3 bases and J by 4 bases, 4 bases remained unmatched. The CDR3 totals 15 residues. CDR3 bases: TGTGCCAGCAGTTTCCAGGGGGCGGGTAATGAAAAACTGTTTTTT. Translating gives CASSFQGAGNEKLFF.

This chain connects TRBV6-5 to TRBJ2-1; D is possibly TRBD1 (5 bases). Trimming took off 6 bases at V and 12 bases at J, with 21 bases between the two ends. Germline-derived CDR1 and CDR2 are MNHEY and SVGAGI. There are 14 residues in the CDR3. CDR3 sequence: CASRGAGKVRAQFF. CDR3 DNA: TGTGCCAGCAGAGGGGCTGGGAAGGTACGTGCGCAGTTCTTC.